These 13 T cell receptor beta chains originate from one sample sequenced in a study of blood T cell repertoires in COVID-19. The method was immunoSEQ multiplex PCR; TCRdb's version includes in-frame clones alone and lacks a portion of them. The sample records roughly 200,000 clones, approximately 86% being singletons. The sequencing sample was made of peripheral blood. All receptors derive from a woman aged 50 to 65 with COVID-19, enrolled during active disease.

The V gene is TRBV6-5, the J gene TRBJ1-2; TRBD1 agrees at 8 bases. Germline assignment: CDR1 MNHEY and CDR2 SVGAGI. V lost 1 base to trimming and J lost 8 bases; unmatched junction nucleotides: 6. The CDR3 runs to 14 residues. In DNA form, the CDR3 reads TGTGCCAGCAGTTACTGGCAGGGGGCGCGGGGCTACACCTTC. This sequence encodes CASSYWQGARGYTF.

This chain connects TRBV11-3 to TRBJ1-1; 7 bases line up with TRBD1. The CDR3 has 14 residues. The germline gives CDR1 SGHNT, CDR2 YENEEA. Trimming removed 5 bases from V and 2 bases from J; junction bases left unmatched: 5. This chain's CDR3 is CASSRGTANTEAFF. DNA of the CDR3: TGTGCCAGCAGCCGCGGGACAGCCAACACTGAAGCTTTCTTT.

V gene TRBV10-3 combines with J gene TRBJ1-3, with 9 bases aligning to TRBD1. This CDR3 has 15 amino acids. Germline trimming cut 11 bases from V and 2 bases from J; bases unmatched to any gene: 10. Germline V gene lookup returns CDR1 ENHRY and CDR2 SYGVKD. CDR3 nucleotide sequence: TGTGCCTCGGGTGAGGGGACAGGGACTGGAAACACCATATATTTT. Protein: CASGEGTGTGNTIYF.

The V and J genes are TRBV9 and TRBJ2-7, with a possible D match to TRBD1 (6 bases). Germline loops: CDR1 SGDLS, CDR2 YYNGEE. CDR3 length: 16 amino acids. V lost 4 bases and J 3 bases, leaving 20 bases between the germline ends. The CDR3 DNA sequence: TGTGCCAGCAGCCTAACGGACAGTACCTCCTACTACGAGCAGTACTTC. It specifies CASSLTDSTSYYEQYF.

This chain connects TRBV19 to TRBJ2-2, with 13 bases matching TRBD2. The V segment lost 7 bases and the J segment 4 bases; nucleotides outside the gene matches: 9. This CDR3 is built from 17 residues. CDR1 LNHDA and CDR2 SQIVND come from the germline V gene (reference sequence). The CDR3 DNA reads as TGTGCCAGTAAACTAGCGGGGGGGCCTTCGAGCACCGGGGAGCTGTTTTTT. Translated, it gives CASKLAGGPSSTGELFF.

For this clone: This same CDR3 is encoded by further DNA sequences in the sample. This chain joins TRBV7-8 and TRBJ1-2, with 9 bases fitting TRBD1. After removal of 3 bases from V and 2 bases from J, the junction contained 1 base not matched to a gene. The CDR3 contains 14 residues. Germline-derived CDR1 and CDR2 are SGHVS and FQNEAQ. The CDR3, as DNA: TGTGCCAGCAGCTTGGGACAGGGAAACTATGGCTACACCTTC. Amino acid sequence: CASSLGQGNYGYTF.

This chain links TRBV2 with TRBJ2-4; D not certain. This CDR3 region has 16 residues. V was shortened by 0 bases and J by 3 bases, with 12 bases between the two germline ends. Germline V gives CDR1 SNHLY, CDR2 FYNNEI. The CDR3 region is CASSEARWVGKNIQYF. CDR3 DNA sequence: TGTGCCAGCAGTGAAGCGAGGTGGGTGGGCAAAAACATTCAGTACTTC.

V gene TRBV2 combines with J gene TRBJ1-2, with D uncertain. V was shortened by 2 bases and J by 10 bases, with 20 bases between the two germline ends. Looked up from germline, CDR1 is SNHLY and CDR2 is FYNNEI. There are 15 residues in the CDR3. DNA of the CDR3: TGTGCCAGCAGTGAATCCCGGGAGGTGGGGAAGGACTACACCTTC. Translation gives CASSESREVGKDYTF.

V and J are TRBV7-3 and TRBJ2-1; possibly TRBD2 for D (7 bases). The V end lost 2 bases, the J end lost 7 bases, and 12 bases lay between the germline ends. CDR1 and CDR2 (germline): SGHTA, FQGTGA. The CDR3 has 14 residues. CDR3 nucleotide sequence: TGTGCCAGCAGCTTAGGGGGGGCTAGGAATGAGCAGTTCTTC. Translating gives CASSLGGARNEQFF.

The chain couples TRBV7-2 to TRBJ2-6; 8 nucleotides match TRBD1. CDR1 and CDR2 (germline): SGHTA, FQGNSA. CDR3 length equals 18 residues. Trimming cost V 2 bases and J 2 bases; bases outside gene matches: 8. CDR3 protein: CASSLHAGGSPGANVLTF. DNA for the CDR3: TGTGCCAGCAGCTTACACGCAGGGGGCTCCCCTGGGGCCAACGTCCTGACTTTC.

The table lists this clone with a count of one. This sequence joins TRBV24-1 and TRBJ2-1; 8 positions agree with TRBD1. From germline, CDR1 is KGHDR and CDR2 SFDVKD. The V gene end was trimmed by 3 bases and the J gene end by 10 bases; junction bases not matched to a gene: 10. The length of the CDR3 is 15 residues. DNA for the CDR3: TGTGCCACCAGTGATCCCGGACAGGGATCAGGGGAGCAGTTCTTC. Its translation is CATSDPGQGSGEQFF.

The V call is TRBV5-5, the J call TRBJ1-5; 10 nucleotides align to TRBD1. Germline V lookup: CDR1 SGHKS, CDR2 YYEKEE (reference sequence). Unmatched junction bases numbered 11, after V lost 4 bases and J lost 7 bases. The CDR3 is 16 residues long. Here the CDR3 DNA reads TGTGCCAGCAGCCCTAATACGGGACAGGGGACGCAGCCCCAGCATTTT. Protein sequence: CASSPNTGQGTQPQHF.

The chain recombines TRBV19 with TRBJ2-1, with D tentatively TRBD2 (6 bases). Germline lookup yields CDR1 LNHDA and CDR2 SQIVND (reference sequence). The V gene lost 8 bases and the J gene lost 9 bases, with 8 bases spanning the gap. The length of the CDR3 is 10 residues. CDR3: CASWGGEQFF. Written as DNA, the CDR3 is TGTGCCAGTTGGGGAGGTGAGCAGTTCTTC.